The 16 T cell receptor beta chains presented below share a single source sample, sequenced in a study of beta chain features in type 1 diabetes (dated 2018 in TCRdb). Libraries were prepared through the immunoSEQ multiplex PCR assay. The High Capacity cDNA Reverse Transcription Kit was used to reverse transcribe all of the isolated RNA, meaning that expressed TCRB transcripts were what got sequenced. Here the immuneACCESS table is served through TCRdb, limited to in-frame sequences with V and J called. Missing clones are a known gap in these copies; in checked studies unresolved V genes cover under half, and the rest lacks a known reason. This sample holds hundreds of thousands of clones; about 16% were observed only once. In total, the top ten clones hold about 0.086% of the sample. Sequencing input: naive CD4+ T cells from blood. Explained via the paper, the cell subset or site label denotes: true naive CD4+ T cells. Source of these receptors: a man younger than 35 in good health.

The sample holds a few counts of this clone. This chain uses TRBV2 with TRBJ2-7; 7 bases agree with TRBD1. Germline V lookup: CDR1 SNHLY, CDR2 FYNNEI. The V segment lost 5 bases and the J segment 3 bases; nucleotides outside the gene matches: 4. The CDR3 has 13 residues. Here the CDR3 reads CASSNRGIYEQYF. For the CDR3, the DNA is TGTGCCAGCAGTAACAGGGGAATCTACGAGCAGTACTTC.

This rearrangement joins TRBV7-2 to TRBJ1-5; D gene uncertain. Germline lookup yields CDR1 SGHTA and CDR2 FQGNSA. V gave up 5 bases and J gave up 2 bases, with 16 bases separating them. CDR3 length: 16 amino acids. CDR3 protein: CASSRSGPGGNQPQHF. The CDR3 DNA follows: TGTGCCAGCAGCCGTTCCGGGCCGGGAGGCAATCAGCCCCAGCATTTT.

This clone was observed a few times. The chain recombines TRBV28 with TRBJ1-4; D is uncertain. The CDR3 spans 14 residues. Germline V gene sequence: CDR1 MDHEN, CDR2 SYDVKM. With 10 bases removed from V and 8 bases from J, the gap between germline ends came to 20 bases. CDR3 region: CAINTQLVEEKLFF. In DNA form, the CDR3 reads TGTGCCATAAATACGCAGTTGGTAGAGGAAAAACTGTTTTTT.

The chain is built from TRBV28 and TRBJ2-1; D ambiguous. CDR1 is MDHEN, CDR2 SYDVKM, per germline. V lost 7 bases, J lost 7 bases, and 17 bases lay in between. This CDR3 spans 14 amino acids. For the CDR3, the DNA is TGTGCCAGCAATGATCTCTGGACCCCAAATGAGCAGTTCTTC. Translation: CASNDLWTPNEQFF.

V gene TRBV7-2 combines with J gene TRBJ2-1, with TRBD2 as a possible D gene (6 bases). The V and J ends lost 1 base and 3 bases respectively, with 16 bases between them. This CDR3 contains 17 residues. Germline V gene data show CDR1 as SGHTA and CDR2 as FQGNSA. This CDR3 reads CASSLDSRGVGYNEQFF. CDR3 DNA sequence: TGTGCCAGCAGCTTAGACTCTCGCGGGGTTGGCTACAATGAGCAGTTCTTC.

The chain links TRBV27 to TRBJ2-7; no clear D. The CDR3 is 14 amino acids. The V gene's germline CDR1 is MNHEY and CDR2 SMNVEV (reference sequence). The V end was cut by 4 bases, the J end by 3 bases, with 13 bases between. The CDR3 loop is CASSSNSGRYEQYF. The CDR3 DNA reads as TGTGCCAGCAGTTCCAACTCCGGGCGCTACGAGCAGTACTTC.

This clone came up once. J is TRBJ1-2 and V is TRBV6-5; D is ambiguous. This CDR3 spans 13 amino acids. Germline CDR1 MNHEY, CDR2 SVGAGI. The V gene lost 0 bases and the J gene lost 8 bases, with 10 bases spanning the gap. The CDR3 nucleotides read TGTGCCAGCAGTTACTCGAGGCACGTCGGCTACACCTTC. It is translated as CASSYSRHVGYTF.

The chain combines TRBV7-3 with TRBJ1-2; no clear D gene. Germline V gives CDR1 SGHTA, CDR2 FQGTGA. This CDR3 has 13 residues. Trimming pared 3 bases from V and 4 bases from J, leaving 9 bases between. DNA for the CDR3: TGTGCCAGCAGCTTGGACGGATTCTATGGCTACACCTTC. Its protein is CASSLDGFYGYTF. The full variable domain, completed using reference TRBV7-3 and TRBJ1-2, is GAGVSQTPSNKVTEKGKYVELRCDPISGHTALYWYRQSLGQGPEFLIYFQGTGAADDSGLPNDRFFAVRPEGSVSTLKIQRTERGDSAVYLCASSLDGFYGYTFGSGTRLTVV.

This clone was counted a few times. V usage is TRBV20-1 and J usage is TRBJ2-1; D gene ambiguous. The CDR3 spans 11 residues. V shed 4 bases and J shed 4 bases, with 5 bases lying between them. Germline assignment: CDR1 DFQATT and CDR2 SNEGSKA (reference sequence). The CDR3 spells CSAKEYNEQFF. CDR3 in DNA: TGCAGTGCTAAGGAATACAATGAGCAGTTCTTC.

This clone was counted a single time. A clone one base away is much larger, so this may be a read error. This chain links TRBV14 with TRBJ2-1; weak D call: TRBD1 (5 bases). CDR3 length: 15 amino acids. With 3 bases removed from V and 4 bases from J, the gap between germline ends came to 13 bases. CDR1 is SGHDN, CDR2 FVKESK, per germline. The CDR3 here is CASSQEQVGYNEQFF. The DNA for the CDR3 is TGTGCCAGCAGCCAGGAACAGGTGGGATACAATGAGCAGTTCTTC.

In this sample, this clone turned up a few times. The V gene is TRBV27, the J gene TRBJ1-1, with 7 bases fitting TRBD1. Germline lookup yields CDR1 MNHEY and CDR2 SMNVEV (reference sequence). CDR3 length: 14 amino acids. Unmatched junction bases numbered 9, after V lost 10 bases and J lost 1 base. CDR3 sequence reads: CATHPRGGNTEAFF. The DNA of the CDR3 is TGTGCCACCCACCCCAGGGGGGGGAACACTGAAGCTTTCTTT.

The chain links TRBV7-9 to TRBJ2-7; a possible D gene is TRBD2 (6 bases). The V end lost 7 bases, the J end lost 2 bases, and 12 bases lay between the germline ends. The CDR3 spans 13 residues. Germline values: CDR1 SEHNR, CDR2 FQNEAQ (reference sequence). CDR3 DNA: TGTGCCAGCACGAATAGCGGAGCCTACGAGCAGTACTTC. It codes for CASTNSGAYEQYF.

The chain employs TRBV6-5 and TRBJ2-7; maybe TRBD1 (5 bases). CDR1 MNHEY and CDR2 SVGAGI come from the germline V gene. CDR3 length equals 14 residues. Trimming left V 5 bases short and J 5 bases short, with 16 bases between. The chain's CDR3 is CASSEVQVVNEQYF. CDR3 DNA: TGTGCCAGCAGTGAAGTACAGGTAGTTAACGAGCAGTACTTC.

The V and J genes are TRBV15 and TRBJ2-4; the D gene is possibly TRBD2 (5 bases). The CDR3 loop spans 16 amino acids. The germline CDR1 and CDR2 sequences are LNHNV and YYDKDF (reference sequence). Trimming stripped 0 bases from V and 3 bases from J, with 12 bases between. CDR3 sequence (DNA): TGTGCCACCAGCAGAGATTCTGCGGGCAACAAAAACATTCAGTACTTC. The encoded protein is CATSRDSAGNKNIQYF.

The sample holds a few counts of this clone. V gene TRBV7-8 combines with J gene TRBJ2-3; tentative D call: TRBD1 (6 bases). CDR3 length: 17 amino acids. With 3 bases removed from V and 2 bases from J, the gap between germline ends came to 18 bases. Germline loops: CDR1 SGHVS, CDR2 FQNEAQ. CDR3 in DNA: TGTGCCAGCAGCTTGCCCAAACAGGGATGGGACACAGATACGCAGTATTTT. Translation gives CASSLPKQGWDTDTQYF.

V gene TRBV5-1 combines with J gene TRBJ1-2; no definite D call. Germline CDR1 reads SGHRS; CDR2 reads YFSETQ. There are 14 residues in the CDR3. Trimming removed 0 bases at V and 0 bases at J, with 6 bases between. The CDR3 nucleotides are TGCGCCAGCAGCTTGGTCCGAGCTAACTATGGCTACACCTTC. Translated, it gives CASSLVRANYGYTF.